The rows below give T cell receptor beta chains drawn from one sample of a study of long-term antiretroviral therapy in people with HIV. Profiling relied on immunoSEQ multiplex PCR, and the TCRdb table lists in-frame clones only, not all of them. Among roughly 42,000 clones listed, approximately 86% were seen once. The sample was unsorted PBMCs, taken 0.1 years before starting antiretroviral therapy. Receptor source: a woman aged 45-65 years with HIV. Both conserved end residues are part of each CDR3. D genes are given only for firm matches.

V gene: TRBV10-3
J gene: TRBJ2-7
D gene: NA
CDR3 protein: CAIRGSKKEQYF

V gene: TRBV7-9
J gene: TRBJ1-2
D gene: TRBD1
CDR3 protein: CASSPGQGQYYGYTF

V gene: TRBV6-5
J gene: TRBJ2-3
D gene: NA
CDR3 protein: CAPPGEGADTQYF

V gene: TRBV18
J gene: TRBJ2-5
D gene: TRBD1
CDR3 protein: CASSPRTTGEAETQYF

V gene: TRBV19
J gene: TRBJ1-5
D gene: NA
CDR3 protein: CATQKYSNQPQHF

V gene: TRBV29-1
J gene: TRBJ1-1
D gene: NA
CDR3 protein: CSVLTGLTEAFF

V gene: TRBV4-3
J gene: TRBJ2-3
D gene: NA
CDR3 protein: CASSQANVAGDTQYF

V gene: TRBV9
J gene: TRBJ2-2
D gene: NA
CDR3 protein: CASSVDSANTGELFF

V gene: TRBV7-2
J gene: TRBJ1-3
D gene: NA
CDR3 protein: CASSLVLGSGNTIYF

V gene: TRBV7-3
J gene: TRBJ1-4
D gene: NA
CDR3 protein: CASSLMGGRNEKLFF

V gene: TRBV7-6
J gene: TRBJ1-2
D gene: NA
CDR3 protein: CASSLGDTNYGYTF

V gene: TRBV30
J gene: TRBJ1-2
D gene: NA
CDR3 protein: CAWSGGGAMTF

V gene: TRBV6-5
J gene: TRBJ2-7
D gene: TRBD2
CDR3 protein: CASSWTSGGAYEQYF

V gene: TRBV4-3
J gene: TRBJ1-6
D gene: NA
CDR3 protein: CASSQGRYNSPLHF

V gene: TRBV5-4
J gene: TRBJ1-3
D gene: NA
CDR3 protein: CASSPTRGPGNTIYF

V gene: TRBV7-9
J gene: TRBJ2-2
D gene: TRBD2
CDR3 protein: CAGRTSGGANTGELFF

V gene: TRBV19
J gene: TRBJ1-1
D gene: NA
CDR3 protein: CASSTTGKAFF

V gene: TRBV23-1
J gene: TRBJ1-2
D gene: TRBD1
CDR3 protein: CASSRTLNRGHGYTF